This T cell receptor (beta chain) stems from a study of T-cell memory formation after mild COVID-19. Whole-study context: There were largely donor-specific TCR clusters. Study-wide points: Some responding clones appeared in pre-infection memory, suggesting cross-reactive memory joined.

Concerning this clonotype: Its cognate antigen is unknown.

CDR1 SQVTM and CDR2 ANQGSEA come from the germline V gene. Losses at the gene ends were 7 bases for V and 3 bases for J; bases not matched to a gene: 10. This CDR3 region has 14 residues. From 5'RACE with constant-segment primers came TCR alpha and TCR beta cDNA libraries that carried sample barcodes and UMIs. TCRdb reprocessed the 5' RACE reads with MiXCR, giving one entry per CDR3 protein. The sample includes over 150,000 distinct CDR3 sequences, over 10% seen only once; the top ten take approximately 3.3%. This clonotype was sampled from a man between 18 and 35 years old who had mild COVID-19 (a few samples of this study predate the infection). Cell type and time point are not known. Sample: PBMCs or a T cell subset sorted from them (not recorded which). The rearrangement links TRBV29-1 to TRBJ1-2; 8 bases agree with TRBD1. CDR3 region: CSASGGGLYYGYTF. Written as DNA, the CDR3 is TGCAGCGCTTCAGGGGGCGGGCTGTACTATGGCTACACCTTC.